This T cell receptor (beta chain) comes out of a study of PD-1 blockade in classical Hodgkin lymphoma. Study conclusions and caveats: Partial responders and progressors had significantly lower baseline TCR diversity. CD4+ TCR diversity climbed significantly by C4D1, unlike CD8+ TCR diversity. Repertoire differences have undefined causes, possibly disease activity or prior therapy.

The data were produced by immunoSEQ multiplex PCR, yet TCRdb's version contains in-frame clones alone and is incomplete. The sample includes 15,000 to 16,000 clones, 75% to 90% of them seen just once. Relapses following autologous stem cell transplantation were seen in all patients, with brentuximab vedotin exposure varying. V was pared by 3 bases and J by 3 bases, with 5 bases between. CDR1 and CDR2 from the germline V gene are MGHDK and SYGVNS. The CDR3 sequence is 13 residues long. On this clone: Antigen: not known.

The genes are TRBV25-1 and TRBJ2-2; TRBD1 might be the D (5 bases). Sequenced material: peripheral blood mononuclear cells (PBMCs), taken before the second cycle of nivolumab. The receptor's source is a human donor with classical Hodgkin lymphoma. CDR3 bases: TGTGCCAGCAGTGACAGGGACACCGGGGAGCTGTTTTTT. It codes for CASSDRDTGELFF.